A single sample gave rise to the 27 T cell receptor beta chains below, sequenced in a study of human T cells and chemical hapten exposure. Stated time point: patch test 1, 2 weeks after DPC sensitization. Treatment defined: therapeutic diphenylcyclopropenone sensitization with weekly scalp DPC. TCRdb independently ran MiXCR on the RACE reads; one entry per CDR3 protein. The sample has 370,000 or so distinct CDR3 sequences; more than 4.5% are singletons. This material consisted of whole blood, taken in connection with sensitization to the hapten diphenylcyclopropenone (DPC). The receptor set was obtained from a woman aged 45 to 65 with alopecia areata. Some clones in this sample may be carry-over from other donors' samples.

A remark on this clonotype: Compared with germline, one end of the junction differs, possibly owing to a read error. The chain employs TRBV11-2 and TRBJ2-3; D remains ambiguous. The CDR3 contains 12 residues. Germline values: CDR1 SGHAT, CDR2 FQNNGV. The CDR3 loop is CVSSLVRDTQYF. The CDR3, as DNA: TGTGTCAGCAGCTTAGTCCGGGATACGCAGTATTTT.

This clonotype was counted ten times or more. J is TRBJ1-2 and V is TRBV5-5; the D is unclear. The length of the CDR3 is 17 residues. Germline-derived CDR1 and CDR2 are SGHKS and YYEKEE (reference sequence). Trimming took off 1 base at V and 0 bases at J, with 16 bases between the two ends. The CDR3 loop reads CASSLLTADVANYGYTF. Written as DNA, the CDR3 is TGTGCCAGCAGCTTGCTAACAGCCGATGTCGCTAACTATGGCTACACCTTC.

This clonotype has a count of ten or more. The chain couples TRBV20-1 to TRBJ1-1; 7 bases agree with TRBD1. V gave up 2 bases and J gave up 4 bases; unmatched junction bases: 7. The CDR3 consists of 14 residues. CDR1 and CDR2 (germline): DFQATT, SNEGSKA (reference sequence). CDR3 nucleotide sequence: TGCAGTGCTAGACAGGGGGGCGTGAGCACTGAAGCTTTCTTT. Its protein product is CSARQGGVSTEAFF.

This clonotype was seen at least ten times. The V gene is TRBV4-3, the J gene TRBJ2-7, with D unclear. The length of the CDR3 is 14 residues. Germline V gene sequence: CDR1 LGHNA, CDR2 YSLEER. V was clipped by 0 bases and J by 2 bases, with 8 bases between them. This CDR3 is CASSQDGLPYEQYF. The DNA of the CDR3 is TGCGCCAGCAGCCAAGATGGCCTCCCCTACGAGCAGTACTTC.

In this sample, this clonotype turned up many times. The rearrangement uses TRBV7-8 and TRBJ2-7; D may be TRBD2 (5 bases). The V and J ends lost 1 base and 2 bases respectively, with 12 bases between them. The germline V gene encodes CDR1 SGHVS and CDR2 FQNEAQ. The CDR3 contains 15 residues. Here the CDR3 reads CASSLEPRGPYEQYF. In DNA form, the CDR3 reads TGTGCCAGCAGCTTAGAACCCCGGGGTCCCTACGAGCAGTACTTC.

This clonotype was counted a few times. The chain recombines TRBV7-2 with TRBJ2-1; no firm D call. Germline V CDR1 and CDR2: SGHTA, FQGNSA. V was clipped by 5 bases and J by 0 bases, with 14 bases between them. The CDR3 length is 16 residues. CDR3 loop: CASSDGVLSSYNEQFF. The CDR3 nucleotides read TGTGCCAGCAGCGATGGGGTCCTGAGCTCCTACAATGAGCAGTTCTTC. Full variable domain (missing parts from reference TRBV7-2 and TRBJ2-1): GAGVSQSPSNKVTEKGKDVELRCDPISGHTALYWYRQSLGQGLEFLIYFQGNSAPDKSGLPSDRFSAERTGGSVSTLTIQRTQQEDSAVYLCASSDGVLSSYNEQFFGPGTRLTVL.

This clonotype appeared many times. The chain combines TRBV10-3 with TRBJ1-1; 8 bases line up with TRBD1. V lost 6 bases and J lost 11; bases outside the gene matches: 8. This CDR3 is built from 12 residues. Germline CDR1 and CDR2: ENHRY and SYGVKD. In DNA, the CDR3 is TGTGCCATCAGAAAGACAGGGGAAAAGGCTTTCTTT. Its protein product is CAIRKTGEKAFF.

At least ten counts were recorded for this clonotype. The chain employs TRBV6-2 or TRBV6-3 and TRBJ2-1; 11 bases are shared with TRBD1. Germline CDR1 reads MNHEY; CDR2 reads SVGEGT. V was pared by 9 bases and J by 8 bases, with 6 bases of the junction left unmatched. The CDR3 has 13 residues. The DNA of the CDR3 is TGTGCCAGTAACCGGGACAGGGGGTATGAGCAGTTCTTC. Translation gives CASNRDRGYEQFF.

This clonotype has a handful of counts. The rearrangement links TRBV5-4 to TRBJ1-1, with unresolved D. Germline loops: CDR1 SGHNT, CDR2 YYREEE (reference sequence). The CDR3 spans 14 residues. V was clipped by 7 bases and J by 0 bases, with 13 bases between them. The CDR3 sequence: CASCPVGMNTEAFF. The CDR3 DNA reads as TGTGCCAGCTGCCCAGTTGGTATGAACACTGAAGCTTTCTTT.

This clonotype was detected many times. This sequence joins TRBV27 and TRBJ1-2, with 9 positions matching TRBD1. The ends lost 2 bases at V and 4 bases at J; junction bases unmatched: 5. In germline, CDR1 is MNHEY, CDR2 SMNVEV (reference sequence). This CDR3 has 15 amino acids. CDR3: CASSLGTGGGYGYTF. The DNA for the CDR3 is TGTGCCAGCAGTTTAGGCACAGGGGGCGGCTATGGCTACACCTTC.

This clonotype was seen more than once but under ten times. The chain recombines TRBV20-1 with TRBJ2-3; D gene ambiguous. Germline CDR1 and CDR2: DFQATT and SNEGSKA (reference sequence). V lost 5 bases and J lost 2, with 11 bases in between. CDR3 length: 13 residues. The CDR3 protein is CSASQLHTDTQYF. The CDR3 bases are TGCAGTGCTTCACAACTACACACAGATACGCAGTATTTT.

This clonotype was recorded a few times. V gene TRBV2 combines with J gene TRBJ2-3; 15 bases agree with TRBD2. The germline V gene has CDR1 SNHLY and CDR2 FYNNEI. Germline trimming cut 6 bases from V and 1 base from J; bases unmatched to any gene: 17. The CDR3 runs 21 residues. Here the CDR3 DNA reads TGTGCCAGCAGAGGCCCCGGACTAGCGGGAGGGTCCCTGAGCGGCACAGATACGCAGTATTTT. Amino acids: CASRGPGLAGGSLSGTDTQYF.

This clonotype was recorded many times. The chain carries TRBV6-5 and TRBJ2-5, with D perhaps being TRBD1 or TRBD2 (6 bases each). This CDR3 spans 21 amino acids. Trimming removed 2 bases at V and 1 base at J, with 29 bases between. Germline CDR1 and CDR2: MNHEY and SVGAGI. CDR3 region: CASSYNPPDVIRGGSQETQYF. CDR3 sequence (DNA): TGTGCCAGCAGTTACAACCCCCCGGACGTGATCCGAGGGGGGTCCCAAGAGACCCAGTACTTC.

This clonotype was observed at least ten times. The CDR3: CASSFYGNTIYF. The CDR3 region has the DNA TGTGCCAGCAGTTTTTATGGAAACACCATATATTTT. The V gene is TRBV12-3 or TRBV12-4, the J gene TRBJ1-3; D not certain. The V end lost 3 bases, the J end lost 3 bases, and 3 bases lay between the germline ends. The CDR3 loop spans 12 amino acids.

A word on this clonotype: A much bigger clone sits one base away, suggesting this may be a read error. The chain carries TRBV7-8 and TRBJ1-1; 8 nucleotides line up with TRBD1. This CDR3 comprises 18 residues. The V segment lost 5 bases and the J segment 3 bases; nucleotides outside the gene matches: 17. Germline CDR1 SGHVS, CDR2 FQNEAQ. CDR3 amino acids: CASSKREEAGGGYTEAFF. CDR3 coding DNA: TGTGCCAGCAGCAAAAGGGAGGAAGCAGGGGGCGGATACACTGAAGCTTTCTTT.

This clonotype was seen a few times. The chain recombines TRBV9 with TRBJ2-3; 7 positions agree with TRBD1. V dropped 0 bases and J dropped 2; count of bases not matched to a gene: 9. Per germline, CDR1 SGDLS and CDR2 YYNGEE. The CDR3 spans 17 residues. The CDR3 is CASSVGSQGVNTDTQYF. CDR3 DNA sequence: TGTGCCAGCAGCGTAGGTTCCCAGGGGGTAAACACAGATACGCAGTATTTT.

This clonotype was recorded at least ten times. The CDR3 here is CSVREGETQYF. The CDR3 bases are TGCAGCGTCAGGGAGGGAGAGACCCAGTACTTC. This rearrangement joins TRBV29-1 to TRBJ2-5, with 7 nucleotides matching TRBD2. The CDR3 is made up of 11 amino acids. The junction had 2 bases not matched to a gene; V was cut back by 6 bases and J by 4 bases. CDR1 and CDR2 from the germline V gene are SQVTM and ANQGSEA.

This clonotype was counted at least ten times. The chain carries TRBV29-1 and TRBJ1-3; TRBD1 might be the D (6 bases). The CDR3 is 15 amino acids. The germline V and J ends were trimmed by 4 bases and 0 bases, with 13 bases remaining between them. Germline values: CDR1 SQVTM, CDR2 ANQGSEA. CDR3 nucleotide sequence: TGCAGCGTTGGGGGGGGCGGAGACTCTGGAAACACCATATATTTT. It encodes CSVGGGGDSGNTIYF.

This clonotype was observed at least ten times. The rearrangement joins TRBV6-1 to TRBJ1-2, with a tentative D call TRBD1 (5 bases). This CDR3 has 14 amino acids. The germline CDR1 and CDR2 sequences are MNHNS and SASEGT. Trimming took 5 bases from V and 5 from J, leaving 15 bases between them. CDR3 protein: CASSPTGQDYGYTF. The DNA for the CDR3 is TGTGCCAGCAGTCCGACTGGACAAGATTATGGCTACACCTTC.

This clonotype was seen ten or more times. CDR3 residues: CASNEDRVKSEQYF. CDR3 coding DNA: TGTGCCAGCAACGAAGACAGGGTCAAGTCCGAGCAGTACTTC. This sequence joins TRBV6-6 and TRBJ2-7, with 7 bases aligning to TRBD1. The CDR3 totals 14 residues. Germline assignment: CDR1 MNHNY and CDR2 SVGAGI (reference sequence). V shed 7 bases and J 6 bases; nucleotides not matched to a gene: 12.

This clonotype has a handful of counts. The DNA of the CDR3 is TGTGCCAGCAGTTACACCGGGACAGTCAATGAGCAGTTCTTC. Protein product: CASSYTGTVNEQFF. This chain uses TRBV6-5 with TRBJ2-1, with 7 positions matching TRBD1. The CDR3 sequence is 14 residues long. V lost 2 bases and J lost 6; bases outside the gene matches: 4. The germline V gene has CDR1 MNHEY and CDR2 SVGAGI.

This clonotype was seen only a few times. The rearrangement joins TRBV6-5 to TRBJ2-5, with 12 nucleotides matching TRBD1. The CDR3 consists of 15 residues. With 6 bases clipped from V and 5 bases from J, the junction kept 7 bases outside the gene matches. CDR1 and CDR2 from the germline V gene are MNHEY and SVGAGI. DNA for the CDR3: TGTGCCAGCAGCCCAGGGACAGGGGGCACGGAGACCCAGTACTTC. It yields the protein CASSPGTGGTETQYF.

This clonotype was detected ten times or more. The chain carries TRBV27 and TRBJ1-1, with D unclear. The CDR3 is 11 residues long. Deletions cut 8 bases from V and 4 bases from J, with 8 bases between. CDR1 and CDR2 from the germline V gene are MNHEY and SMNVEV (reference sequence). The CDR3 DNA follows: TGTGCCAGCCACCGAGGCACTGAAGCTTTCTTT. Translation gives CASHRGTEAFF.

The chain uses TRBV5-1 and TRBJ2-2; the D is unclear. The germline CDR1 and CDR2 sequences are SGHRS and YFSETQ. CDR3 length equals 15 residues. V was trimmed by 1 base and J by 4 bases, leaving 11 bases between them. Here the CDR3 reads CASSLTVGSTGELFF. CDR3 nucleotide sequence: TGCGCCAGCAGCTTGACAGTTGGAAGCACCGGGGAGCTGTTTTTT.

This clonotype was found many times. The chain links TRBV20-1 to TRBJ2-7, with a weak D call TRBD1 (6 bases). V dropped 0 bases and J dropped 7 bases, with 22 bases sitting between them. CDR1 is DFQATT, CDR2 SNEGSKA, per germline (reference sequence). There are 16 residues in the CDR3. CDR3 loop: CSARDTTRGRIAEQYF. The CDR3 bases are TGCAGTGCTAGAGATACTACCAGGGGTCGAATCGCAGAGCAGTACTTC.

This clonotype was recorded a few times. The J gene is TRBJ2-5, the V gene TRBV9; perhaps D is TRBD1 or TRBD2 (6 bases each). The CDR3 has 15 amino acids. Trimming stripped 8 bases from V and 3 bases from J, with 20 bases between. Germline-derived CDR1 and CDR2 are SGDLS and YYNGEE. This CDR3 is CASSETGAFEETQYF. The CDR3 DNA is TGTGCCAGTTCAGAGACGGGGGCGTTCGAAGAGACCCAGTACTTC.

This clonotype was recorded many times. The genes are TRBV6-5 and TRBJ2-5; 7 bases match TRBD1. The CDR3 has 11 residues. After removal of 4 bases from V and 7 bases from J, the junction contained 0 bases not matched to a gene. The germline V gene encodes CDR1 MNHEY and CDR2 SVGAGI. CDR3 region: CASSSGGTQYF. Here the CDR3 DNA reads TGTGCCAGCAGTTCAGGGGGGACCCAGTACTTC.